This section outlines one T cell receptor (beta chain) sequence together with its context. The data were taken from a study of T cells after somatic rescue of genetic block. Germline CDR1 MNHEY, CDR2 SVGAGI. V was cut by 4 bases and J by 2 bases, with 5 bases left in between. The CDR3 sequence is 12 residues long. Only in-frame clones appear in the TCRdb table, and some are missing; sequencing was by immunoSEQ multiplex PCR. The top ten clones hold about 0.075% of a sample with 45,000 to 70,000 clones, about 96% of them seen once. Source material: peripheral blood mononuclear cells (PBMCs). This chain uses TRBV6-5 with TRBJ1-2; weak D call: TRBD1 (5 bases). This TCR came from a child younger than two. DNA for the CDR3: TGTGCCAGCAGTTCAGGGAACTATGGCTACACCTTC. Its protein product is CASSSGNYGYTF.